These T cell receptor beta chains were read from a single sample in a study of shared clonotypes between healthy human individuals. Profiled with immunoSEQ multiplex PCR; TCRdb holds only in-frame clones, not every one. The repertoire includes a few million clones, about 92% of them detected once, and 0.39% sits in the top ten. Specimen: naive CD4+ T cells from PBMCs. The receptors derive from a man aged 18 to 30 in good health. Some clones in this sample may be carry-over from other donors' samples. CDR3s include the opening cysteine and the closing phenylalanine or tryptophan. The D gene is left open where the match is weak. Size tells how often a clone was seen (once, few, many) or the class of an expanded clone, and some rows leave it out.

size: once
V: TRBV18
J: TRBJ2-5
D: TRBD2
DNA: TGTGCCAGCTCACTCTTGACTAGCGGAGAGACCCAGTACTTC
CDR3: CASSLLTSGETQYF

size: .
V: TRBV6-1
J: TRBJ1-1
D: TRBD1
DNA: TGTGCCAGCATTCTGACAGGGACCACTGAAGCTTTCTTT
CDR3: CASILTGTTEAFF

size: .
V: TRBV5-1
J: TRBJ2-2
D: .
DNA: TGCGCCAGCAGCTTGGGGTGGAAGGCTAACACCGGGGAGCTGTTTTTT
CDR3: CASSLGWKANTGELFF

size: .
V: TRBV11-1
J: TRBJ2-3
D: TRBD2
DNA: TGTGCCAGCAGCTTAGCGCGGGGGGGAGATACGCAGTATTTT
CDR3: CASSLARGGDTQYF

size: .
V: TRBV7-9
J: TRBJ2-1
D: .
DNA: TGTGCCAGCAGCTTGCGACCGACCTCCTACAATGAGCAGTTCTTC
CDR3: CASSLRPTSYNEQFF

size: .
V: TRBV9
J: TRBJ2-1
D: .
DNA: TGTGCCAGCAGCGTCAAGGGAGTAGCAGCAGACCCGCGTAGGGGTGAGCAGTTCTTC
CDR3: CASSVKGVAADPRRGEQFF

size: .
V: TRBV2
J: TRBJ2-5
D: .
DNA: TGTGCCAGCAGTGAAAGCCTGGCCCAGTACTTC
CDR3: CASSESLAQYF

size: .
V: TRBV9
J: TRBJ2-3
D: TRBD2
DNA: TGTGCCAGCAGCGTAGGGGGTGGGACTAGCGGGAGAGGACGAAGCACAGATACGCAGTATTTT
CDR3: CASSVGGGTSGRGRSTDTQYF

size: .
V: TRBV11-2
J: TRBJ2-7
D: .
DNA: TGTGCCAGCAGCTTGACGGGGCTCAGCGGCGAGCAGTACTTC
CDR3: CASSLTGLSGEQYF

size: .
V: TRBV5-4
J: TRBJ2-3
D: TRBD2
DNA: TGTGCCAGCAGCAAACTAGCGGGAGGGCCGGATACGCAGTATTTT
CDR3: CASSKLAGGPDTQYF

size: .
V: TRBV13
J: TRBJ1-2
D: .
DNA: TGTGCCAGCAGCTCCTACAGGGACTCAGGCTATGGCTACACCTTC
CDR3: CASSSYRDSGYGYTF

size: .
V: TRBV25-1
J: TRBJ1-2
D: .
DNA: TGTGCCAGCAGTGAATTGGGGGGCATCACCTATGGCTACACCTTC
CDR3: CASSELGGITYGYTF

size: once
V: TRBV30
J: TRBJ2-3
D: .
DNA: TGTGCCTGGGGCCCGGGACTCACGACAGATACGCAGTATTTT
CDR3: CAWGPGLTTDTQYF

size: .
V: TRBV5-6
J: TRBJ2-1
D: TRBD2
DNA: TGTGCCAGCAGCCCAGGACTAGTCCGTGAGCAGTTCTTC
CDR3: CASSPGLVREQFF

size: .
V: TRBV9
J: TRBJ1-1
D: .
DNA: TGTGCCAGCAGCGCAAAATCAGGGACCACTGAAGCTTTCTTT
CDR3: CASSAKSGTTEAFF

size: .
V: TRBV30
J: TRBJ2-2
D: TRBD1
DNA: TGTGCCTGGAGTGACCAGGGGGCGGACGCCGGGGAGCTGTTTTTT
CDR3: CAWSDQGADAGELFF

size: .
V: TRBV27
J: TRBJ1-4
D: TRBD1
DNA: TGTGCCCCCCGGGACAGGGCTGAAAAACTGTTTTTT
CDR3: CAPRDRAEKLFF

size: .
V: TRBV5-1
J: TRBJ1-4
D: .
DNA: TGCGCCAGCAGCTTGGCCCCAGGGGTGGACGAAAAACTGTTTTTT
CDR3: CASSLAPGVDEKLFF

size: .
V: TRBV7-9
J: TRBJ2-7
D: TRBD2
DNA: TGTGCCAGCAGCTTAGTCCGGGCTAGCGGGCGTTACGAGCAGTACTTC
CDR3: CASSLVRASGRYEQYF